Listed below are T cell receptor beta chains from one sample, sequenced in a study of identical twins. TCRdb fed the 5' RACE reads into MiXCR, producing one record per CDR3 protein. The sample contains about 690,000 distinct CDR3 sequences, 21% of which appear only once. These data were likewise used in another study, on T cells expressing NK-cell markers.

Sample: PBMCs. The source is a woman under 30 in good health. Each CDR3 is given with its conserved first and last residue. The order of the fields is J gene, V gene, D gene, clone size, CDR3 DNA, CDR3 protein. D genes are given only for firm matches. Clone size is stated in some rows and not others, as once, few, many or a class when expanded.

TRBJ2-1	TRBV6-2/TRBV6-3	TRBD1	few	TGTGCCAGCAGAGGGACAGCCTGGGATGAGCAGTTCTTC	CASRGTAWDEQFF
TRBJ2-1	TRBV5-4	TRBD2	-	TGTGCCAGCAGCTTGGTTGGACTAGAGGCCAATGAGCAGTTCTTC	CASSLVGLEANEQFF
TRBJ2-7	TRBV7-9	-	many	TGTGCCAGCACCAAAGGAGGGGGAATCTACGAGCAGTACTTC	CASTKGGGIYEQYF
TRBJ2-3	TRBV6-5	-	few	TGTGCCAGCAGTTACTCGGAGCTGGATACGCAGTATTTT	CASSYSELDTQYF
TRBJ1-1	TRBV20-1	-	few	TGCAGTGTTTCGGGCCGGGGGGCTCCGAACACTGAAGCTTTCTTT	CSVSGRGAPNTEAFF
TRBJ2-1	TRBV18	TRBD2	-	TGTGCCAGCTCACCCTCTAGCGGGAGCTCCAATGAGCAGTTCTTC	CASSPSSGSSNEQFF
TRBJ1-1	TRBV5-1	TRBD1	-	TGCGCCAGCCGATACAGGGGTTCTTTTGACCCTGAAGCTTTCTTT	CASRYRGSFDPEAFF
TRBJ2-2	TRBV20-1	-	few	TGCAGTGCTAGAGGATATAGCAACACCGGGGAGCTGTTTTTT	CSARGYSNTGELFF
TRBJ1-6	TRBV6-1	-	-	TGTGCCAGCACCTTGCGCACGCCTGAGAATTCACCCCTCCACTTT	CASTLRTPENSPLHF
TRBJ2-5	TRBV5-1	-	many	TGCGCCAGCAGCTTGACGGGAGAGACCCAGTACTTC	CASSLTGETQYF
TRBJ2-4	TRBV7-9	-	-	TGTGCCAGCAGCGAGAGCCAAGGGATGGGCATTCAGTACTTC	CASSESQGMGIQYF
TRBJ1-5	TRBV6-1	TRBD1	few	TGTGCCAGTTCTCGGGACAGGTACAATCAGCCCCAGCATTTT	CASSRDRYNQPQHF
TRBJ2-1	TRBV9	-	-	TGTGCCAGCAGCGTAGGGGGAGAACTTTTTCTAGAGGAGCAGTTCTTC	CASSVGGELFLEEQFF
TRBJ2-5	TRBV5-1	TRBD1	few	TGCGCCAGCAGCTTGGGGGGACAGGCCTCGCAAGAGACCCAGTACTTC	CASSLGGQASQETQYF
TRBJ2-2	TRBV9	TRBD2	-	TGTGCCAGCAGCGCCCGGACTAGCGGGAGGTATGGCGGGGAGCTGTTTTTT	CASSARTSGRYGGELFF
TRBJ2-1	TRBV20-1	-	few	TGCAGTGCTCCTCGCCAGCGCGGAACCTACAATGAGCAGTTCTTC	CSAPRQRGTYNEQFF
TRBJ2-3	TRBV10-3	-	few	TGTGCCATCAGTGAGTCTCGGATTAGCACAGATACGCAGTATTTT	CAISESRISTDTQYF
TRBJ2-1	TRBV2	TRBD2	few	TGTGCCAGCAGTAAGAGCGGGGGTTCGAAGTTCTTC	CASSKSGGSKFF
TRBJ2-5	TRBV3-1	-	many	TGTGCCGAGGCGGAAAAGACCCAGTACTTC	CAEAEKTQYF
TRBJ2-3	TRBV20-1	TRBD2	many	TGCAGTGCGCCGAGACTAGCGGGAGCATCGCAAGCAGATACGCAGTATTTT	CSAPRLAGASQADTQYF
TRBJ2-1	TRBV10-3	TRBD2	few	TGTGCCATCACCCGACTAGCGGGAGGTGCGGATGAGCAGTTCTTC	CAITRLAGGADEQFF
TRBJ1-1	TRBV6-6	-	-	TGTGCCACCCACAGACAGAACACTGAAGCTTTCTTT	CATHRQNTEAFF
TRBJ2-3	TRBV20-1	-	many	TGCAGTGCTATCGCTCGGACATCTTCTAGCACAGATACGCAGTATTTT	CSAIARTSSSTDTQYF
TRBJ2-2	TRBV4-3	-	-	TGCGCCAGCAGCCAACCTCGTGTCGGAGCGAACACCGGGGAGCTGTTTTTT	CASSQPRVGANTGELFF
TRBJ2-2	TRBV28	-	many	TGTGCCAGCAGTCCCTTCAGGGAGCTGTTTTTT	CASSPFRELFF
TRBJ1-5	TRBV18	-	-	TGTGCCAGCTCGGGGGGGACGCCAAATCAGCCCCAGCATTTT	CASSGGTPNQPQHF
TRBJ1-1	TRBV20-1	-	-	TGCAGTGCTAGAGAGGGTGGGGGGAACACTGAAGCTTTCTTT	CSAREGGGNTEAFF
TRBJ1-2	TRBV5-1	-	-	TGCGCCAGCGGACCAGGACACGTCCTTAACTATGGCTACACCTTC	CASGPGHVLNYGYTF
TRBJ1-6	TRBV25-1	-	few	TGTGCCAGCATGGGGCTCTATAATTCACCCCTCCACTTT	CASMGLYNSPLHF
TRBJ2-3	TRBV15	-	-	TGTGCCACCAGCAGACGTGTGGTCCTTGGGGATACGCAGTATTTT	CATSRRVVLGDTQYF
TRBJ1-2	TRBV5-1	TRBD1	once	TGCGCCAGCAGCTTTGAGGGACAGGGGTTTCCATATGGCTACACCTTC	CASSFEGQGFPYGYTF
TRBJ1-4	TRBV12-3/TRBV12-4	-	many	TGTGCCAGCACCCCGGGCGGTACTAATGAAAAACTGTTTTTT	CASTPGGTNEKLFF
TRBJ2-6	TRBV6-5	-	-	TGTGCCAGCATGTTGACCGGGGCCAACGTCCTGACTTTC	CASMLTGANVLTF
TRBJ1-5	TRBV20-1	TRBD1	-	TGCAGTGCCTCAGGGGGGGGTAAACTCCTCAATCAGCCCCAGCATTTT	CSASGGGKLLNQPQHF
TRBJ1-4	TRBV6-5	-	few	TGTGCCAGCAGTAATGGCCCAGAAAAACTGTTTTTT	CASSNGPEKLFF
TRBJ1-6	TRBV5-1	TRBD1	few	TGCGCCAGCAGCAGCGGACAGGGGTATCCACCCCTCCACTTT	CASSSGQGYPPLHF
TRBJ2-1	TRBV12-3/TRBV12-4	TRBD2	-	TGTGCCAGCAGCCCGACTAGCGGGGGATTTTACAATGAGCAGTTCTTC	CASSPTSGGFYNEQFF
TRBJ2-1	TRBV6-5	-	-	TGTGCCAGCAGTTACGACCGAGCAGACTACAATGAGCAGTTCTTC	CASSYDRADYNEQFF
TRBJ2-3	TRBV20-1	-	many	TGCAGTGCTAGAGATGGGTGGGGGAGGAGCACAGATACGCAGTATTTT	CSARDGWGRSTDTQYF
TRBJ2-1	TRBV6-5	TRBD1	-	TGTGCCAGCAGTTACATAACAGGGGACAATGAGCAGTTCTTC	CASSYITGDNEQFF
TRBJ2-3	TRBV3-1	-	few	TGTGCCAGCAGCCAATCGGGGCGGACAGATACGCAGTATTTT	CASSQSGRTDTQYF
TRBJ2-7	TRBV6-5	-	-	TGTGCCAGCAGTTACGGGAGGGGGCGGGAGCAGTACTTC	CASSYGRGREQYF
TRBJ2-1	TRBV7-2	-	few	TGTGCCAGCAGCTTAGGGCTGAACTCCTACAATGAGCAGTTCTTC	CASSLGLNSYNEQFF
TRBJ2-7	TRBV5-1	TRBD1	-	TGCGCCAGCAGGTCGGGACAGGGGACCTACGAGCAGTACTTC	CASRSGQGTYEQYF
TRBJ2-7	TRBV15	-	-	TGTGCCACCAGCAGAGACGTCGGGAACTACGAGCAGTACTTC	CATSRDVGNYEQYF
TRBJ1-1	TRBV18	-	-	TGTGCCAGCTCACTTAGTAGGGTCTTGGCTGAAGCTTTCTTT	CASSLSRVLAEAFF